This TCR beta chain comes out of a study of blood T cell repertoires in COVID-19. Study-wide background: The United States, Italy and Spain were the sources of the acute and convalescent COVID-19 samples. PBMCs, B-cell-depleted T cells, or T cells were the source of the cDNA or gDNA that made up the material.

Authors' methods: Using reference gene primer amplification, nucleated cell counts were estimated. The data were produced by immunoSEQ multiplex PCR, yet TCRdb's version contains in-frame clones alone and is incomplete. The DNA was the basis for D and trimming; V, J and clone size are from that table. This table has about 220,000 clones, roughly 90% appearing once. This CDR3 contains 20 residues. Trimming left V 4 bases short and J 0 bases short, with 25 bases between. Germline V gene lookup returns CDR1 MNHEY and CDR2 SVGEGT. The specimen sequenced was peripheral blood. The rearrangement links TRBV6-2 or TRBV6-3 to TRBJ1-5; D gene uncertain. The TCR sequence derives from a man between 40 and 49 years old with active or convalescent COVID-19. The CDR3 sequence is CASSLTRTTSQEYSNQPQHF. The CDR3 bases are TGTGCCAGCAGTTTAACTAGGACGACGAGCCAGGAATATAGCAATCAGCCCCAGCATTTT.